This TCR beta chain was captured by sequencing in a study of blood T cell repertoires in COVID-19 (dated by TCRdb to the early 2020s). About the study as a whole: Samples from collaborators originated in the United States, Italy and Spain and spanned both the acute and convalescent phases of COVID-19. The samples were drawn from the first 160 participants of the ongoing ImmuneRACE study and from more than 1,000 subjects provided by 6 global collaborators. Where available, HLA class I and class II types were taken from metadata supplied by the sample provider and were not determined by assay-based typing. The material from the prospective study consisted of cDNA or gDNA derived from T cells, B-cell-depleted T cells, or PBMCs. The dataset comprised deeply sampled blood TCRbeta repertoires from subjects exposed to, actively infected with, or recovered from COVID-19. A de-identified subject ID, COVID-19 status, age in years and sex were almost always included in the sample metadata. A freely available public database, intended as a resource for researchers studying the immune response to SARS-CoV-2, is where the repertoires were released.

This clone was seen just once. The clone's antigen remains unknown. Within one base of it there is no much larger clone, and no base qualities were kept. Participants in the prospective study were aged about 18 to 95 years, lived in some 24 United States geographic areas, and enrolled through a virtual design. In the prospective study, participants were assigned to cohorts based on the clinical history participants reported in a screening survey and a study questionnaire. Recovered participants in ImmuneRACE Cohort 3 were defined as having two consecutive negative NP/OP PCR tests, clearance from a healthcare professional, or resolution of symptoms. In the prospective study, whole blood, serum and a nasopharyngeal or oropharyngeal swab were collected from each participant by mobile phlebotomists. Participants in the prospective study had the option to provide additional blood draws and questionnaires over a roughly 2-month period. Prospective study blood samples were shipped either frozen or at room temperature before DNA extraction.

Results and caveats for the whole study, not just this receptor: The quantity of clinical and demographic metadata differed by source and by participant and was supplied without curation.

TCRbeta CDR3 regions were amplified from genomic DNA using the immunoSEQ Assay, a bias-controlled multiplex PCR. The paper's processing steps were these. Nucleated cell counts per sample were estimated from amplification of reference gene primers within the assay. To quantify the absolute abundance of each unique TCRbeta CDR3 rearrangement, sequence reads were collapsed and filtered. For each sample, productive Simpson clonality was calculated as the square root of Simpson's diversity index over productive rearrangements. Drawn from immuneACCESS, this table holds only the in-frame rearrangements with V and J called that TCRdb kept. Clones are partly lost; checked studies trace under half to an unresolved V gene and leave the rest unexplained. Clone size and V and J calls were adopted from that table, with D and trimming inferred from the DNA. Within this sample are 230,000 or so clones, with about 80% of them counted one time only. Of the sample, roughly 3.1% falls within the top ten clones.

From cysteine to phenylalanine, the CDR3 is 15 amino acids long. Only the CDR3 DNA stays, 45 bases, in frame from base 1. The germline V gene encodes CDR1 SGHNT and CDR2 YYREEE (reference sequence). V loses 2 bases of germline sequence and J loses 4 bases, and the interval between the two ends is 15 bases. The V gene is TRBV5-4 and the J gene is TRBJ2-5; TRBD2 is perhaps the D gene, given 6 matching bases. Source material: PBMCs or T cells enriched from blood (not recorded which). The clonotype originates from a man between 45 and 60 years old who had recovered from COVID-19. The CDR3 region: CASSFGGTNPETQYF. The DNA reads TGTGCCAGCAGCTTTGGGGGGACCAACCCAGAGACCCAGTACTTC.